The present TCR beta chain was sequenced within a study of T cells in Graves' hyperthyroidism and ophthalmopathy. Study results and caveats: Ophthalmopathy was distinguished from stable hyperthyroidism by 13 V-J signatures. Blood held most thyroid clonotypes expanded above 0.001 frequency.

Each patient was aged 18 to 65 and had newly diagnosed hyperthyroidism of under 2 months' duration. From RNA transcripts, TCR beta CDR3 regions were amplified. A set of HTBI primers served as the primers for a first-round RT-PCR of the TCR CDR3. Via MiXCR, TCRdb re-called the multiplex PCR reads, giving one row per CDR3 protein. The repertoire holds hundreds of thousands of distinct CDR3 sequences, approximately 14% seen once, with approximately 7.5% in the top ten. Germline V lookup: CDR1 SGHTS, CDR2 YDEGEE. V shed 3 bases, J shed 0 bases, and the junction held 6 bases outside the gene matches. The CDR3 is 16 amino acids. This clonotype was counted only a few times. Its antigen is still unknown.

The V and J genes are TRBV5-8 and TRBJ1-3; 7 bases align to TRBD1. The sample taken for sequencing was blood. The sequence came from a woman under 30 with Graves' hyperthyroidism. CDR3 DNA sequence: TGTGCCAGCAGCTCCCGGGACAGCTACTCTGGAAACACCATATATTTT. Translated: CASSSRDSYSGNTIYF. Combining the CDR3 with reference TRBV5-8 and TRBJ1-3 gives the whole variable domain EAGVTQSPTHLIKTRGQQATLRCSPISGHTSVYWYQQALGLGLQFLLWYDEGEERNRGNFPPRFSGRQFPNYSSELNVNALELEDSALYLCASSSRDSYSGNTIYFGEGSWLTVV.